This TCR beta chain was sequenced in a study of robustness of blood B and T cell sequencing. Study-wide findings and caveats: Cross-contamination appeared in one TCRbeta library pair, likely from batch processing. Pooling tubes did not improve overlap of rare TCRbeta clonotypes.

In this sample, this clonotype turned up once. Its cognate antigen is unknown. The cDNA carried a universal priming site added by a 5' template-switch oligo. Each cDNA molecule was tagged by a 12-nucleotide random UMI. Each CDR3 protein is one row after TCRdb ran MiXCR on the PCR reads. The repertoire consists of approximately 3,500 distinct CDR3 sequences, with roughly half occurring once and the leading ten covering about 24%. mRNA, not genomic DNA, served as the source for TCR beta repertoires. The CDR3 covers 15 residues. V was pared by 0 bases and J by 3 bases, with 4 bases of the junction left unmatched. CDR1 is DFQATT and CDR2 is SNEGSKA in the germline V gene (reference sequence).

The sequence was obtained from a human donor in good health. The specimen sequenced was peripheral blood. This chain uses TRBV20-1 with TRBJ2-3; 9 positions agree with TRBD1. The CDR3 loop reads CSAREQGAGTDTQYF. For the CDR3, the DNA is TGCAGTGCTAGAGAACAGGGGGCGGGGACAGATACGCAGTATTTT.